This record covers a single TCR beta chain. There are 13 residues in the CDR3. Per the germline V gene, CDR1 is SGHTA and CDR2 is FQGNSA. Trimming shortened V by 3 bases and J by 11 bases, and 16 bases separated the two germline ends. This sample stems from a study of blood T cell repertoires in COVID-19. Study overall: The cDNA or gDNA used as material had been derived from T cells, B-cell-depleted T cells, or PBMCs.

Assay: immunoSEQ multiplex PCR; the TCRdb copy retains only in-frame clones and omits some. The sample shows under 400,000 clones, around 90% of them seen only once. Sequenced sample: peripheral blood. The V gene is TRBV7-2, the J gene TRBJ1-1; D is undetermined. The sequence derives from a man aged 18 to 30 with active or convalescent COVID-19. The CDR3 is CASSLSTRNAAFF. The CDR3 DNA sequence: TGTGCCAGCAGCTTGTCCACTAGGAACGCCGCTTTCTTT.